This passage covers 18 T cell receptor beta chains from one sample sequenced in a study of blood T cell repertoires in COVID-19. Repertoires were generated with immunoSEQ multiplex PCR, while TCRdb's copy carries only in-frame clones and drops some. Of about 79,000 clones in the sample, around 90% were seen once. The sequenced material came from peripheral blood. These receptor sequences come from a man aged 45-60 years with active COVID-19.

This clone occurred a few times. The rearrangement uses TRBV19 and TRBJ1-3, with D perhaps matching TRBD1 (6 bases). The V end lost 4 bases, the J end lost 2 bases, and 12 bases lay between the germline ends. Germline V CDR1 and CDR2: LNHDA, SQIVND (reference sequence). This CDR3 has 15 amino acids. The CDR3 loop is CASSSPGGPGNTIYF. The CDR3 DNA sequence: TGTGCCAGTAGTAGCCCCGGGGGGCCTGGAAACACCATATATTTT.

J is TRBJ2-7 and V is TRBV7-3, with 8 positions matching TRBD1. Looked up from germline, CDR1 is SGHTA and CDR2 is FQGTGA. The CDR3 has 14 amino acids. V was pared by 5 bases and J by 6 bases, with 9 bases of the junction left unmatched. CDR3: CASSIDRGSREQYF. The CDR3 DNA reads as TGTGCCAGCAGCATCGACAGGGGCTCCCGCGAGCAGTACTTC.

This chain joins TRBV7-3 and TRBJ2-5; 8 bases are a match to TRBD2. The CDR3 is 15 residues long. Trimming took 3 bases from V and 0 from J; bases not matched to a gene: 3. CDR1 is SGHTA, CDR2 FQGTGA, per germline. DNA of the CDR3: TGTGCCAGCAGCTTTGGGACTAGGGACCAAGAGACCCAGTACTTC. The encoded protein is CASSFGTRDQETQYF.

This rearrangement joins TRBV28 to TRBJ1-6, with 9 bases fitting TRBD1. J lost 6 bases, V lost 7 bases, and 10 bases had no gene match. Germline V lookup: CDR1 MDHEN, CDR2 SYDVKM. The CDR3 runs to 16 residues. CDR3 region: CASTVTPGQGNSPLHF. The CDR3 DNA is TGTGCCAGCACCGTAACTCCGGGACAGGGTAATTCACCCCTCCACTTT. Looking up the rest from reference TRBV28 and TRBJ1-6 gives the full variable domain: DVKVTQSSRYLVKRTGEKVFLECVQDMDHENMFWYRQDPGLGLRLIYFSYDVKMKEKGDIPEGYSVSREKKERFSLILESASTNQTSMYLCASTVTPGQGNSPLHFGNGTRLTVT.

This rearrangement joins TRBV5-1 to TRBJ2-1, with 10 bases fitting TRBD2. The CDR3 is 12 residues long. In germline, CDR1 is SGHRS, CDR2 YFSETQ. V was clipped by 6 bases and J by 7 bases; unmatched bases: 1. The CDR3, as DNA: TGCGCCAGCATGACTAGCGGGAATGAGCAGTTCTTC. Protein: CASMTSGNEQFF.

This chain links TRBV11-2 with TRBJ1-4; 7 bases agree with TRBD1. Losses at the gene ends were 6 bases for V and 2 bases for J; bases not matched to a gene: 3. The germline V gene encodes CDR1 SGHAT and CDR2 FQNNGV. This CDR3 region has 14 residues. In DNA, the CDR3 is TGTGCCAGCAGGTCAGGGGGGACTAATGAAAAACTGTTTTTT. Protein: CASRSGGTNEKLFF.

This chain joins TRBV28 and TRBJ2-2; D is perhaps TRBD1 (7 bases). The germline V and J ends were trimmed by 6 bases and 6 bases, with 17 bases remaining between them. The CDR3 is 15 amino acids. Germline loops: CDR1 MDHEN, CDR2 SYDVKM. The CDR3 sequence is CASSTQGGAAGELFF. The CDR3 DNA reads TGTGCCAGCAGCACCCAGGGGGGCGCAGCCGGGGAGCTGTTTTTT.

This rearrangement joins TRBV19 to TRBJ1-2; no firm D call. Germline V lookup: CDR1 LNHDA, CDR2 SQIVND (reference sequence). V was pared by 4 bases and J by 6 bases, with 21 bases between. This CDR3 has 16 residues. The CDR3 nucleotides read TGTGCCAGTAGTAGGGGAAGTGCGGGCAACCTCGATGGCTACACCTTC. Translation gives CASSRGSAGNLDGYTF.

The CDR3 is CSGGSGARSYNEQFF. For the CDR3, the DNA is TGCAGCGGAGGAAGTGGGGCACGCTCCTACAATGAGCAGTTCTTC. This chain connects TRBV29-1 to TRBJ2-1, with TRBD1 as a possible D gene (5 bases). This CDR3 is 15 amino acids long. V gave up 7 bases and J gave up 0 bases, with 16 bases separating them. Germline loops: CDR1 SQVTM, CDR2 ANQGSEA.

This chain links TRBV6-2 or TRBV6-3 with TRBJ1-6; unclear D gene. The CDR3 consists of 13 residues. V lost 5 bases, J lost 7 bases, and 9 bases lay in between. Germline V CDR1 and CDR2: MNHEY, SVGEGT. The CDR3 region is CASSDMANSPLHF. DNA for the CDR3: TGTGCCAGCAGTGACATGGCGAATTCACCCCTCCACTTT.

The chain couples TRBV24-1 to TRBJ2-2; weak D call: TRBD1 (6 bases). Trimming removed 3 bases at V and 2 bases at J, with 21 bases between. Germline loops: CDR1 KGHDR, CDR2 SFDVKD. The CDR3 runs to 19 residues. CDR3 region: CATSDATGSRGLNTGELFF. As DNA, the CDR3 is TGTGCCACCAGTGATGCGACAGGCTCAAGAGGGCTTAACACCGGGGAGCTGTTTTTT.

This rearrangement joins TRBV11-2 to TRBJ1-4; TRBD1 matches at 12 bases. V was pared by 5 bases and J by 3 bases, with 10 bases of the junction left unmatched. The CDR3 runs to 18 residues. CDR1 SGHAT and CDR2 FQNNGV come from the germline V gene. The CDR3 DNA sequence: TGTGCCAGCAGCCCGGCCCGGGACAGGGGGCGGCCTAATGAAAAACTGTTTTTT. Translated: CASSPARDRGRPNEKLFF.

The rearrangement uses TRBV12-3 or TRBV12-4 and TRBJ2-1; D is perhaps TRBD2 (7 bases). This CDR3 contains 11 residues. Trimming shortened V by 3 bases and J by 13 bases, and 10 bases separated the two germline ends. The CDR3 protein is CASSLRGPQFF. CDR3 in DNA: TGTGCCAGCAGTTTGCGGGGGCCCCAGTTCTTC.

The chain employs TRBV18 and TRBJ1-1, with a possible D match to TRBD1 (6 bases). Germline V lookup: CDR1 KGHSH, CDR2 LQKENI. With 5 bases removed from V and 6 bases from J, the gap between germline ends came to 16 bases. The CDR3 extends over 14 amino acids. The CDR3: CASSMSRGSSEAFF. The CDR3 bases are TGTGCCAGCTCAATGAGCAGGGGAAGTTCTGAAGCTTTCTTT. The whole variable domain, filled in from reference TRBV18 and TRBJ1-1, reads NAGVMQNPRHLVRRRGQEARLRCSPMKGHSHVYWYRQLPEEGLKFMVYLQKENIIDESGMPKERFSAEFPKEGPSILRIQQVVRGDSAAYFCASSMSRGSSEAFFGQGTRLTVV.

V gene TRBV7-9 combines with J gene TRBJ2-3; TRBD1 matches 9 bases. CDR3 length equals 19 residues. The germline CDR1 and CDR2 sequences are SEHNR and FQNEAQ (reference sequence). Trimming at V came to 6 bases and at J to 1 base, leaving 17 bases not matched to a gene. This chain's CDR3 is CASRKPPGQGTWGTDTQYF. CDR3 bases: TGTGCCAGCAGAAAACCCCCGGGACAGGGCACATGGGGCACAGATACGCAGTATTTT.

V usage is TRBV7-9 and J usage is TRBJ2-7, with 10 nucleotides matching TRBD1. The germline V gene encodes CDR1 SEHNR and CDR2 FQNEAQ (reference sequence). The CDR3 covers 15 residues. The V segment lost 1 base and the J segment 5 bases; nucleotides outside the gene matches: 5. The CDR3 region has the DNA TGTGCCAGCAGCTTAGGACAGGGGGCGGTTCACGAGCAGTACTTC. Translation gives CASSLGQGAVHEQYF.

This CDR3 reads CASSLVGPTGELFF. The CDR3 DNA sequence: TGTGCCAGCAGCTTAGTGGGGCCCACCGGGGAGCTGTTTTTT. The rearrangement uses TRBV11-2 and TRBJ2-2; tentatively, D is TRBD1 (5 bases). Deletions cut 1 base from V and 4 bases from J, with 7 bases between. Germline V gene lookup returns CDR1 SGHAT and CDR2 FQNNGV. The CDR3 extends over 14 amino acids.

V usage is TRBV7-3 and J usage is TRBJ2-1; 10 bases agree with TRBD2. This CDR3 spans 14 amino acids. After removal of 2 bases from V and 6 bases from J, the junction contained 1 base not matched to a gene. From germline, CDR1 is SGHTA and CDR2 FQGTGA. CDR3 loop: CASSLGLAANEQFF. CDR3 sequence (DNA): TGTGCCAGCAGCTTAGGACTAGCGGCCAATGAGCAGTTCTTC.